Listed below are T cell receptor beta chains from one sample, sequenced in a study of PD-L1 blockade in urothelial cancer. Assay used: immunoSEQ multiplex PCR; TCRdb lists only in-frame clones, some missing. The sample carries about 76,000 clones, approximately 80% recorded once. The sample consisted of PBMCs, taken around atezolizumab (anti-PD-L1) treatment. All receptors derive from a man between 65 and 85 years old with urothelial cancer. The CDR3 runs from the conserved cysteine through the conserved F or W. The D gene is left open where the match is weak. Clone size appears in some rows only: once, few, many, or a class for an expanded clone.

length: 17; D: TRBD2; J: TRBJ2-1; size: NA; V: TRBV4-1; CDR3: CASSQDGSSGRDIEQFF; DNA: TGCGCCAGCAGCCAAGATGGGTCCAGCGGGAGAGATATTGAGCAGTTCTTC
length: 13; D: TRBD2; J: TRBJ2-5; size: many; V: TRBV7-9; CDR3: CASSFAGEETQYF; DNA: TGTGCCAGCAGCTTTGCGGGGGAAGAGACCCAGTACTTC
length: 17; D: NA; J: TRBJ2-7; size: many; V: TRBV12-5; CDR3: CASAPGAGEGLPYEQYF; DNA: TGTGCTAGTGCCCCGGGGGCGGGGGAGGGTCTACCCTACGAGCAGTACTTC
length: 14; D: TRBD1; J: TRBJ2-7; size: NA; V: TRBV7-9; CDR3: CASSPGTGTREQYF; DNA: TGTGCCAGCAGCCCCGGGACAGGGACGAGGGAGCAGTACTTC
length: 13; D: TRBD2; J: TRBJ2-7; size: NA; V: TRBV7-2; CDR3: CASSSALADEQYF; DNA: TGTGCCAGCAGCTCCGCACTAGCGGACGAGCAGTACTTC
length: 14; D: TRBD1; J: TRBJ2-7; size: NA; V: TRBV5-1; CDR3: CASSFGSTGGAQYF; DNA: TGCGCCAGCAGCTTTGGATCGACAGGGGGGGCGCAGTACTTC
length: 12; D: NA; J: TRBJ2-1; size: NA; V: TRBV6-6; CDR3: CATSQGYNEQFF; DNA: TGTGCCACCTCCCAGGGCTACAATGAGCAGTTCTTC
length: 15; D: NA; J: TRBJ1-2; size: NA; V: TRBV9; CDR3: CASSVSPGANYGYTF; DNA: TGTGCCAGCAGCGTATCTCCTGGAGCTAACTATGGCTACACCTTC
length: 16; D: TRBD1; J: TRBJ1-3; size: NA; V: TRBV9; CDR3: CASSPQQGQVGNTIYF; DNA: TGTGCCAGCAGCCCTCAACAGGGGCAGGTCGGAAACACCATATATTTT
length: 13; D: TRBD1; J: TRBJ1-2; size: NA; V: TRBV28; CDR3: CASSLTGGYGYTF; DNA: TGTGCCAGCAGTTTAACAGGGGGCTATGGCTACACCTTC
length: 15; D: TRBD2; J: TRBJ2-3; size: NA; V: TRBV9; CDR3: CASSLTSGSTDTQYF; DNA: TGTGCCAGCAGCCTTACTAGCGGTAGCACAGATACGCAGTATTTT
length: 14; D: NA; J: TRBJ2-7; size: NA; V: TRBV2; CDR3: CASSEDRTSYEQYF; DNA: TGTGCCAGCAGTGAGGACAGAACATCCTACGAGCAGTACTTC
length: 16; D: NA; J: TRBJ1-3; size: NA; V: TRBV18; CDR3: CASSPLQERSGNTIYF; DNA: TGTGCCAGCTCACCGTTACAGGAGAGGTCTGGAAACACCATATATTTT
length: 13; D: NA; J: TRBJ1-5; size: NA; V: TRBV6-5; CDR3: CASSYSQGRPQHF; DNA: TGTGCCAGCAGTTACTCTCAGGGTAGGCCCCAGCATTTT